This TCR beta chain was found in a study of CXCR3-negative and CXCR3-positive naive CD8 T cells. Overall study results and limits: Naive subsets were similarly diverse, while memory CD8+ repertoires were much less diverse. Naive CXCR3-positive cells had TRB CDR3s more hydrophobic than those of CXCR3-negative naive cells.

Each TRB cDNA library was prepared by 5' RACE (with UMI labels). TCRdb re-called the 5' RACE reads, yielding one record per CDR3 amino acid sequence without DNA. This listing includes around 120,000 distinct CDR3 sequences. The CDR3 extends over 16 amino acids. Per germline, CDR1 SQVTM and CDR2 ANQGSEA. In regard to this clonotype: As yet, its antigen is unknown.

The TCR comes from a human donor in good health. Some clones in this sample may be carry-over from other donors' samples. This sequence joins TRBV29-1 and TRBJ2-5; the D call of TRBD2 rests on TCRdb alone, since no DNA is present to check it. The sequenced sample consisted of naive CXCR3+ CD8+ T cells from blood. Subset specified: CD45RO-CCR7+CD27+CD95- naive CD8+ T cells expressing CXCR3 (TNR3+). The CDR3 here is CSVVAPPLTYQETQYF. Looking up the rest from reference TRBV29-1 and TRBJ2-5 gives the full variable domain: SAVISQKPSRDICQRGTSLTIQCQVDSQVTMMFWYRQQPGQSLTLIATANQGSEATYESGFVIDKFPISRPNLTFSTLTVSNMSPEDSSIYLCSVVAPPLTYQETQYFGPGTRLLVL.